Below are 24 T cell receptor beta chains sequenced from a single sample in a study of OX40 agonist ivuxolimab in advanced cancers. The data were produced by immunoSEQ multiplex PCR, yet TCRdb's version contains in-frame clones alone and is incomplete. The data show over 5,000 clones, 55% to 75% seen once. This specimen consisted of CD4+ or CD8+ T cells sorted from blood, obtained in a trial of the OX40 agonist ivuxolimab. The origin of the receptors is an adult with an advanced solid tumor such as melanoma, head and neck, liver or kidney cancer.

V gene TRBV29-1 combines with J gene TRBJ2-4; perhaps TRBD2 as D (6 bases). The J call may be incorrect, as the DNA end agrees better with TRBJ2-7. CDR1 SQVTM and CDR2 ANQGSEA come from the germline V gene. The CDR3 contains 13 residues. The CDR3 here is CSVEGGESYEQYF. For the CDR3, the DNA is TGCAGCGTTGAGGGAGGAGAATCCTACGAGCAGTACTTC.

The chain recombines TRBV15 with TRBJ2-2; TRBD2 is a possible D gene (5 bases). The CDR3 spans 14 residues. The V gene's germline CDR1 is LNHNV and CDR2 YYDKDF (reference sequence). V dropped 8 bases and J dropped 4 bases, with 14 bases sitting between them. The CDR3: CATRDTGGTGELFF. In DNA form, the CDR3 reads TGTGCCACCCGAGACACCGGAGGCACCGGGGAGCTGTTTTTT.

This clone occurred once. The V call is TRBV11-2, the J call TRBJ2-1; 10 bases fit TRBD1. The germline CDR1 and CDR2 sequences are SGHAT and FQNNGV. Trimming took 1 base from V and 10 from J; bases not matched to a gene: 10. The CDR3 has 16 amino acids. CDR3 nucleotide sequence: TGTGCCAGCAGCTTAGGGTCGGGACAGGGGATCCCAGAGCAGTTCTTC. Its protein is CASSLGSGQGIPEQFF.

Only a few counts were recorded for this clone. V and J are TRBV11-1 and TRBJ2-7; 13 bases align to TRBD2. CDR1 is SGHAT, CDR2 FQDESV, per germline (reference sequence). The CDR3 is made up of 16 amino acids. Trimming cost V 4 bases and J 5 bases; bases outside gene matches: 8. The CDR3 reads CASSWSTSGRPDEQYF. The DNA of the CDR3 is TGTGCCAGCAGCTGGTCGACTAGCGGGAGGCCGGACGAGCAGTACTTC.

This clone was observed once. CDR3 amino acids: CASSPSGTISYNEQFF. The CDR3 DNA sequence: TGTGCCAGCAGCCCTAGCGGGACGATCTCCTACAATGAGCAGTTCTTC. The chain joins TRBV7-3 to TRBJ2-1; 9 bases fit TRBD2. The germline gives CDR1 SGHTA, CDR2 FQGTGA. With 5 bases clipped from V and 0 bases from J, the junction kept 5 bases outside the gene matches. CDR3 length equals 16 residues. Combining the CDR3 with reference TRBV7-3 and TRBJ2-1 gives the whole variable domain GAGVSQTPSNKVTEKGKYVELRCDPISGHTALYWYRQSLGQGPEFLIYFQGTGAADDSGLPNDRFFAVRPEGSVSTLKIQRTERGDSAVYLCASSPSGTISYNEQFFGPGTRLTVL.

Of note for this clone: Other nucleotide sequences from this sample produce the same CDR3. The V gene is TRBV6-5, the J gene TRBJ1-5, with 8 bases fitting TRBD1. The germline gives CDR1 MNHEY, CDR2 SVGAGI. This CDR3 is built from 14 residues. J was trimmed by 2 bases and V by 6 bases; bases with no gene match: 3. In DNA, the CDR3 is TGTGCCAGCAGAAGGACAGGGCGCAATCAGCCCCAGCATTTT. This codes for CASRRTGRNQPQHF.

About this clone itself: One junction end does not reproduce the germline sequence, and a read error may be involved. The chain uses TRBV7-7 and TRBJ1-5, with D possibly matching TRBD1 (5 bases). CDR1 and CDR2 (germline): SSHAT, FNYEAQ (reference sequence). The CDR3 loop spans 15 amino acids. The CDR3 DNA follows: TGTGCTAGCAGCGGCCGATTAAGGGGCGAACAGCCCCAGCATTTT. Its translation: CASSGRLRGEQPQHF.

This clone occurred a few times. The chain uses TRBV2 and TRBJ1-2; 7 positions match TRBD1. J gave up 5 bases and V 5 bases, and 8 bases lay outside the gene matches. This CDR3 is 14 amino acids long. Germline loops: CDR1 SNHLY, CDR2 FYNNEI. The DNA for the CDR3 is TGTGCCAGCAGTATCGACAGGGACTATTATGGCTACACCTTC. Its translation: CASSIDRDYYGYTF.

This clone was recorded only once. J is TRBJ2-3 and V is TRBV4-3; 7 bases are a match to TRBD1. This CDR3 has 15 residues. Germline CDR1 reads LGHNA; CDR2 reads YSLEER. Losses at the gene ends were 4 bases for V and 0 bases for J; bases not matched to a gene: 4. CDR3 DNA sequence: TGCGCCAGCAGCCCAGACAGGGCCAGCACAGATACGCAGTATTTT. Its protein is CASSPDRASTDTQYF.

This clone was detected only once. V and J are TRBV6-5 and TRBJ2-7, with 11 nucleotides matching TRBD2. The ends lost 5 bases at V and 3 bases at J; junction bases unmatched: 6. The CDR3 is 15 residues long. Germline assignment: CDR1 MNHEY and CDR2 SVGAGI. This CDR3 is CASSRTSGRSYEQYF. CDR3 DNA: TGTGCCAGCAGTCGAACTAGCGGGAGAAGCTACGAGCAGTACTTC.

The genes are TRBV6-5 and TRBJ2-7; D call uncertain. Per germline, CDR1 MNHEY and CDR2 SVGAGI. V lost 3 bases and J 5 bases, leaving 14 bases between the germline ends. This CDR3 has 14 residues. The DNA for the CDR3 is TGTGCCAGCAGTTATGAAGCGTTCTTGGACGAGCAGTACTTC. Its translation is CASSYEAFLDEQYF.

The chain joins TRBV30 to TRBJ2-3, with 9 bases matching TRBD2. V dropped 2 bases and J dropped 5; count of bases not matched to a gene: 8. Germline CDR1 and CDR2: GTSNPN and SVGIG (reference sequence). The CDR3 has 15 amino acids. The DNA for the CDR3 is TGTGCCTGGAGTCCCAAGTTAGCGGGAGAAGATACGCAGTATTTT. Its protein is CAWSPKLAGEDTQYF. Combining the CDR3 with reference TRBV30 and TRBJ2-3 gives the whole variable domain SQTIHQWPATLVQPVGSPLSLECTVEGTSNPNLYWYRQAAGRGLQLLFYSVGIGQISSEVPQNLSASRPQDRQFILSSKKLLLSDSGFYLCAWSPKLAGEDTQYFGPGTRLTVL.

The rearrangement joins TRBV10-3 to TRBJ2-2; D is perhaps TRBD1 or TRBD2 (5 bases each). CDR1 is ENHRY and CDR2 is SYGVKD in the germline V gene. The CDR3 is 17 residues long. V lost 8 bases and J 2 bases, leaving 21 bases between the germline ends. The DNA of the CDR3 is TGTGCCATCGGGGGTGCCAGCAACTTTCTTAACACCGGGGAGCTGTTTTTT. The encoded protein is CAIGGASNFLNTGELFF.

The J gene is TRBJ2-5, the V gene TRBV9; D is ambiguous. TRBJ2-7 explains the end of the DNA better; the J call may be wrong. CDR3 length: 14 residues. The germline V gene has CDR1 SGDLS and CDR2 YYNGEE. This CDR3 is CASSVLTDSYEQYF. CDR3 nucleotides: TGTGCCAGCAGCGTATTGACTGACTCCTACGAGCAGTACTTC.

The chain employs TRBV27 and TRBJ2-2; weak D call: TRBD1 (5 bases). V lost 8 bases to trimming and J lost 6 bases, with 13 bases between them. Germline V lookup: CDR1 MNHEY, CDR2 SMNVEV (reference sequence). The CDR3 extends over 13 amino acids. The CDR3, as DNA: TGTGCCAGCGGATCGTCAGGGCCCGGGGAGCTGTTTTTT. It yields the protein CASGSSGPGELFF.

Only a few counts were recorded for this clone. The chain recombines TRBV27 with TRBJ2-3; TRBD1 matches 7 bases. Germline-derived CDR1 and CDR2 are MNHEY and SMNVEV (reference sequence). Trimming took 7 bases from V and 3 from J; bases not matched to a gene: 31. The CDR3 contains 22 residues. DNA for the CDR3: TGTGCCAGCATGTTGGGACAAACCGGACAGGTCGTCGGCTACCTCGCGACAGATACGCAGTATTTT. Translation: CASMLGQTGQVVGYLATDTQYF.

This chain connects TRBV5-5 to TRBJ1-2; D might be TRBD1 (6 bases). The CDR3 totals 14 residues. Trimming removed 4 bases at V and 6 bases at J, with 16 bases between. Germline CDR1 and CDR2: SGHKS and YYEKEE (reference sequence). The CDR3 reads CASSQEAGDDGYTF. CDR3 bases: TGTGCCAGCAGCCAAGAAGCAGGGGATGATGGCTACACCTTC.

This CDR3 reads CASSYPLAGVGNEQFF. The CDR3 bases are TGTGCCAGCAGCTACCCTTTGGCGGGAGTAGGCAATGAGCAGTTCTTC. The gene calls are TRBV7-9 and TRBJ2-1; 7 bases match TRBD2. J was trimmed by 6 bases and V by 4 bases; bases with no gene match: 12. This CDR3 has 16 amino acids. Germline V gene data show CDR1 as SEHNR and CDR2 as FQNEAQ (reference sequence).

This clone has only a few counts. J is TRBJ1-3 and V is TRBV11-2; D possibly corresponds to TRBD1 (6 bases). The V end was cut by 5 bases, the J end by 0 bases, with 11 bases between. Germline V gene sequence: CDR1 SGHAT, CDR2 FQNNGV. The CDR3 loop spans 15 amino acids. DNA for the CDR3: TGTGCCAGCAGCCCGACGGACAGCTCTGGAAACACCATATATTTT. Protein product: CASSPTDSSGNTIYF.

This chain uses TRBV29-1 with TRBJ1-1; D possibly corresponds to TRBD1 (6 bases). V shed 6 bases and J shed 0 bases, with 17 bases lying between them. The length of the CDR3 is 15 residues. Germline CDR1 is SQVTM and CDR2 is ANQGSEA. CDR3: CSVLGGAAMNTEAFF. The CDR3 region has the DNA TGCAGCGTCCTCGGGGGCGCGGCGATGAACACTGAAGCTTTCTTT.

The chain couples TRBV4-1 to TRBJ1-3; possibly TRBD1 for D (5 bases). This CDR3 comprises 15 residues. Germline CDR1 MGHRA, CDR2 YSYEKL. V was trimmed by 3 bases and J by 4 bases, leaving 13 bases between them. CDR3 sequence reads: CASSQRGGYGNTIYF. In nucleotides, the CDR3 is TGCGCCAGCAGCCAGAGGGGAGGGTACGGAAACACCATATATTTT.

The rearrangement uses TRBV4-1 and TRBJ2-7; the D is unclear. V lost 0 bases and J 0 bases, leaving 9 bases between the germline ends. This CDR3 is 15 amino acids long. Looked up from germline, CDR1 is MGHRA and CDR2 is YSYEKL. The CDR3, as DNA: TGCGCCAGCAGCCAAGATCCACTCGACTCCTACGAGCAGTACTTC. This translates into CASSQDPLDSYEQYF.

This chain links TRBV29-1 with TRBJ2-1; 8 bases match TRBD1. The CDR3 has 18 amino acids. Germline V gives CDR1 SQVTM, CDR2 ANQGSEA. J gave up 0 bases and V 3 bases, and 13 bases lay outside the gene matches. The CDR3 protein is CSVDRGLSGLSSYNEQFF. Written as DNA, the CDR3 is TGCAGCGTTGACAGGGGGCTCAGTGGGTTGAGCTCCTACAATGAGCAGTTCTTC.

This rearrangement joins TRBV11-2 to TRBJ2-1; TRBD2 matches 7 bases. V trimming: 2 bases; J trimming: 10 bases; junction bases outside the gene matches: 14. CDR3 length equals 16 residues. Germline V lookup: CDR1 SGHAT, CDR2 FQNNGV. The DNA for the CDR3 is TGTGCCAGCAGCTTACCCCAATCGGGGAGGGCACGGGAGCAGTTCTTC. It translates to CASSLPQSGRAREQFF.